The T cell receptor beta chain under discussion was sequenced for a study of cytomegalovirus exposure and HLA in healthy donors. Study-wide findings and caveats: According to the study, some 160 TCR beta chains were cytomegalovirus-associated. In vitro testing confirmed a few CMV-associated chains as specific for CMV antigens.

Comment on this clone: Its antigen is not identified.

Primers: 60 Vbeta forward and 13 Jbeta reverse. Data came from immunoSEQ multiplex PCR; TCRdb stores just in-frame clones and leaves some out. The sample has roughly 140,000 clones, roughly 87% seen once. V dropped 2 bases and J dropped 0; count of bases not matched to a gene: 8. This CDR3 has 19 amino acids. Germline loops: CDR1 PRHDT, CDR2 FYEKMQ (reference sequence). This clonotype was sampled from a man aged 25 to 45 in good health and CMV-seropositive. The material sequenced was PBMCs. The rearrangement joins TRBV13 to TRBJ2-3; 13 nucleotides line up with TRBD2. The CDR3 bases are TGTGCCAGCAGCTTACCAGGACTAGCGGGGGCAGCTAGCACAGATACGCAGTATTTT. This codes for CASSLPGLAGAASTDTQYF.